This TCR beta chain is from a study of OX40 agonist ivuxolimab in advanced cancers. Study context: Patients' therapy was ivuxolimab, an antibody that acts as an agonist of OX40 (CD134). Those enrolled were 80% to 85% male, with a mean age of roughly 62 years and ages from about 20 to 80. Whole-study findings and limits: At 0.1 to 3.0 mg/kg and by week 6, CD4+ and CD8+ T cells in the blood had expanded clonally.

Comment on this clone: Its antigen is still unknown.

The germline V and J ends were trimmed by 5 bases and 8 bases, with 12 bases remaining between them. In germline, CDR1 is SGHAT, CDR2 FQNNGV. The CDR3 is made up of 12 amino acids. Libraries were prepared by immunoSEQ multiplex PCR; TCRdb keeps only in-frame clonotypes and omits some of them. Of approximately 58,000 clones in the sample, about 83% were seen once. The clonotype comes from an adult with an advanced solid tumor such as melanoma, head and neck, liver or kidney cancer. This chain connects TRBV11-2 to TRBJ1-2, with a tentative D call TRBD1 (6 bases). Source: CD4+ or CD8+ T cells sorted from blood, taken in a trial of the OX40 agonist ivuxolimab. CDR3 in amino acids: CASSAGVDGYTF. The CDR3, as DNA: TGTGCCAGCAGCGCAGGGGTCGACGGCTACACCTTC. The whole variable domain, remainder taken from reference TRBV11-2 and TRBJ1-2, is EAGVAQSPRYKIIEKRQSVAFWCNPISGHATLYWYQQILGQGPKLLIQFQNNGVVDDSQLPKDRFSAERLKGVDSTLKIQPAKLEDSAVYLCASSAGVDGYTFGSGTRLTVV.